The 13 T cell receptor beta chains below were found in one sample sequenced in a study of cytomegalovirus exposure and HLA in healthy donors. In the PCR, 60 Vbeta and 13 Jbeta primers were used. TCRdb's table, derived via immunoSEQ multiplex PCR, lists solely in-frame clones and lacks some. This sample has about 140,000 clones, with more than 70% found just once. The sequencing input was PBMCs. The receptors shown here come from a man aged 35 to 55 in good health and CMV-seronegative.

The chain is built from TRBV5-1 and TRBJ2-3; 7 nucleotides match TRBD1. The CDR3 totals 14 residues. CDR1 is SGHRS and CDR2 is YFSETQ in the germline V gene. With V trimmed by 5 bases and J by 2 bases, 5 bases remained unmatched. DNA of the CDR3: TGCGCCAGCAGGACAGGGTCCCCCACAGATACGCAGTATTTT. Translating gives CASRTGSPTDTQYF. The full variable domain, completed using reference TRBV5-1 and TRBJ2-3, is KAGVTQTPRYLIKTRGQQVTLSCSPISGHRSVSWYQQTPGQGLQFLFEYFSETQRNKGNFPGRFSGRQFSNSRSEMNVSTLELGDSALYLCASRTGSPTDTQYFGPGTRLTVL.

The chain is built from TRBV5-4 and TRBJ2-1; 12 nucleotides align to TRBD2. The CDR3 has 15 amino acids. Germline CDR1 SGHNT, CDR2 YYREEE (reference sequence). With 5 bases clipped from V and 6 bases from J, the junction kept 6 bases outside the gene matches. In DNA form, the CDR3 reads TGTGCCAGCAGACGTGGGACTAGCGGGCTCAATGAGCAGTTCTTC. Protein product: CASRRGTSGLNEQFF.

This chain connects TRBV4-3 to TRBJ1-6, with D perhaps TRBD1 (6 bases). Trimming pared 1 base from V and 7 bases from J, leaving 8 bases between. The V gene's germline CDR1 is LGHNA and CDR2 YSLEER. The CDR3 spans 14 residues. CDR3 residues: CASSQVQGNSPLHF. In DNA, the CDR3 is TGCGCCAGCAGCCAAGTTCAGGGGAATTCACCCCTCCACTTT.

The gene calls are TRBV7-9 and TRBJ2-1; perhaps TRBD2 as D (6 bases). The V gene lost 5 bases and the J gene lost 8 bases, with 13 bases spanning the gap. Germline loops: CDR1 SEHNR, CDR2 FQNEAQ (reference sequence). CDR3 size: 13 residues. The CDR3 nucleotides are TGTGCCAGCAGCCGGAGGGAGAAGTATGAGCAGTTCTTC. Amino acids: CASSRREKYEQFF.

V gene TRBV6-5 combines with J gene TRBJ1-3; D not resolved. Germline lookup yields CDR1 MNHEY and CDR2 SVGAGI. The CDR3 runs 14 residues. Trimming shortened V by 3 bases and J by 8 bases, and 14 bases separated the two germline ends. In DNA, the CDR3 is TGTGCCAGCAGTTATGAGTCCGATCGGGACACCATATATTTT. Its translation is CASSYESDRDTIYF.

The rearrangement joins TRBV11-2 to TRBJ1-2, with TRBD1 as a possible D gene (6 bases). CDR1 and CDR2 from the germline V gene are SGHAT and FQNNGV. CDR3 size: 15 residues. The V end was cut by 3 bases, the J end by 3 bases, with 14 bases between. DNA of the CDR3: TGTGCCAGCAGCTTGAACAGGGACCAAGACTATGGCTACACCTTC. This encodes CASSLNRDQDYGYTF.

The chain couples TRBV30 to TRBJ2-2; the D gene is possibly TRBD2 (5 bases). Germline loops: CDR1 GTSNPN, CDR2 SVGIG (reference sequence). V lost 0 bases to trimming and J lost 7 bases, with 18 bases between them. The CDR3 contains 16 residues. CDR3 bases: TGTGCCTGGAGTGTATCACTAGGATTTTACGGCGGGGAGCTGTTTTTT. Its translation is CAWSVSLGFYGGELFF.

The CDR3 region has the DNA TGCGCCAGCAGCCAAGATGAACAGTCTAGCACAGATACGCAGTATTTT. Protein product: CASSQDEQSSTDTQYF. The V call is TRBV4-3, the J call TRBJ2-3; no firm D call. This CDR3 comprises 16 residues. Germline lookup yields CDR1 LGHNA and CDR2 YSLEER. V shed 0 bases and J shed 0 bases, with 10 bases lying between them.

The chain has TRBV9 and TRBJ2-3, with a weak D call TRBD2 (5 bases). The CDR3 consists of 16 residues. V was clipped by 4 bases and J by 6 bases, with 21 bases between them. Per germline, CDR1 SGDLS and CDR2 YYNGEE. The CDR3 DNA reads TGTGCCAGCAGCTTCCTCCGAGGTACTACGGGGGATACGCAGTATTTT. It yields the protein CASSFLRGTTGDTQYF.

The chain has TRBV2 and TRBJ1-4; TRBD1 matches at 7 bases. V shed 6 bases and J 3 bases; nucleotides not matched to a gene: 4. Germline V gene data show CDR1 as SNHLY and CDR2 as FYNNEI. CDR3 length equals 14 residues. The chain's CDR3 is CASRPGQPNEKLFF. In DNA, the CDR3 is TGTGCCAGCAGACCGGGACAGCCTAATGAAAAACTGTTTTTT.

The chain carries TRBV7-6 and TRBJ1-4; the match to TRBD1 covers 7 bases. This CDR3 is built from 14 residues. CDR1 and CDR2 (germline): SGHVS, FNYEAQ. The trim removed 5 bases at V and 7 bases at J, leaving 7 bases unmatched. The CDR3 bases are TGTGCCAGCAGCCCGACAGGGAATGCTGAAAAACTGTTTTTT. Protein sequence: CASSPTGNAEKLFF. Supplemented by reference TRBV7-6 and TRBJ1-4, the full variable domain reads GAGVSQSPRYKVTKRGQDVALRCDPISGHVSLYWYRQALGQGPEFLTYFNYEAQQDKSGLPNDRFSAERPEGSISTLTIQRTEQRDSAMYRCASSPTGNAEKLFFGSGTQLSVL.

The rearrangement joins TRBV10-2 to TRBJ1-1; possible D gene TRBD1, 6 bases. This CDR3 is built from 11 residues. CDR1 is WSHSY, CDR2 SAAADI, per germline. The germline V and J ends were trimmed by 6 bases and 7 bases, with 9 bases remaining between them. The CDR3 DNA sequence: TGCGCCAGCAGGGGCAGGGGTGAAGCTTTCTTT. It is translated as CASRGRGEAFF.

The chain is built from TRBV30 and TRBJ1-5; 7 bases align to TRBD1. V lost 5 bases to trimming and J lost 4 bases; unmatched junction nucleotides: 5. The CDR3 contains 13 residues. Germline loops: CDR1 GTSNPN, CDR2 SVGIG (reference sequence). CDR3 in DNA: TGTGCCTGGGCACACAGGGGTAATCAGCCCCAGCATTTT. It yields the protein CAWAHRGNQPQHF.